This T cell receptor (beta chain) was sequenced during a study of T-cell memory formation after mild COVID-19. Study as a whole: The study found TCR clusters largely donor specific.

General study points: Whereas later expanders leaned CD4+, clones contracting day 15 to 85 showed a balanced CD4/CD8 makeup.

For this clonotype: Its antigen is unknown.

This CDR3 region has 13 residues. Germline V gene lookup returns CDR1 MRHNA and CDR2 SNTAGT. V lost 5 bases and J 4 bases, leaving 8 bases between the germline ends. TCRdb redid the calling of the 5' RACE reads with MiXCR, one entry per CDR3 protein. The table shows 90,000 to 120,000 distinct CDR3 sequences, with 11% occurring only once. This sequence was found in a young man who had mild COVID-19 (a few samples of this study predate the infection). Cell type and time point are not known. The chain uses TRBV6-4 and TRBJ2-2; D is unclear. The sample was PBMCs or a T cell subset sorted from them (not recorded which). CDR3 protein: CASSIGATGELFF. The CDR3 nucleotides are TGTGCCAGCAGTATAGGAGCCACCGGGGAGCTGTTTTTT.